This T cell receptor (beta chain) was captured in a study of cytomegalovirus exposure and HLA in healthy donors. The study, taken as a whole, reports: On later analysis, the bulk of CMV-associated TCR beta chains appeared to be HLA-restricted.

Use of 60 Vbeta and 13 Jbeta primers characterized the PCR. Some clones are missing from TCRdb's copy, which holds only in-frame ones; the method was immunoSEQ multiplex PCR. The sample shows 100,000 to 150,000 clones, about 81% of them seen only once. With regard to this clone: Its cognate antigen is unknown.

The origin of this receptor is a woman aged 25-40 years in good health and CMV-seronegative. Sequencing was done on a sample of PBMCs.

CDR3 protein: CASGFSGQPYNEQFF. The CDR3 DNA sequence: TGTGCCAGCGGTTTCTCGGGACAGCCGTACAATGAGCAGTTCTTC. The chain recombines TRBV7-3 with TRBJ2-1, with 7 bases identical to TRBD1. CDR3 length: 15 residues. Trimming took 8 bases from V and 4 from J; bases not matched to a gene: 11. Germline-derived CDR1 and CDR2 are SGHTA and FQGTGA.